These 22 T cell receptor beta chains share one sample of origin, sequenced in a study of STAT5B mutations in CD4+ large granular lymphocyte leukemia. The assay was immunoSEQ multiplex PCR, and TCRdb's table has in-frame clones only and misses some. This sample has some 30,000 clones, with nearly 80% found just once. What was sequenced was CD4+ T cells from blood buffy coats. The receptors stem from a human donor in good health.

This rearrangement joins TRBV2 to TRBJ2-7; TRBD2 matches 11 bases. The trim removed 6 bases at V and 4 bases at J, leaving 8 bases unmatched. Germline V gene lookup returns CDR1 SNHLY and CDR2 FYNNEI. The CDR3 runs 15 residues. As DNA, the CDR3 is TGTGCCAGCAGGGTACTAGCGGGAGCGGGTTACGAGCAGTACTTC. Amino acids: CASRVLAGAGYEQYF.

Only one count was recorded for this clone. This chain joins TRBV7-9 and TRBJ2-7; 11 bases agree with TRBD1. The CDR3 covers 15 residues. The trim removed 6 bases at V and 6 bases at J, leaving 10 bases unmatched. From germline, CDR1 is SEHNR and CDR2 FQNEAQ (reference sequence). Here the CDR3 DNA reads TGTGCCAGCAGTCGCCCGGACAGGGGGCGGCCCGAGCAGTACTTC. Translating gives CASSRPDRGRPEQYF.

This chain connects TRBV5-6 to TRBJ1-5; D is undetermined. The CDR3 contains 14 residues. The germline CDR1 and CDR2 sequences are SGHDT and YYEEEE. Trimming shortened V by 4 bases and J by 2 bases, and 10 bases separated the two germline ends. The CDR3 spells CASSRRGGNQPQHF. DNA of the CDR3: TGTGCCAGCAGCCGCCGAGGAGGCAATCAGCCCCAGCATTTT.

In DNA form, the CDR3 reads TGTGCCAGCAGCTTAGGGTTAATAAATTCACCCCTCCACTTT. Encoded protein: CASSLGLINSPLHF. This chain links TRBV7-2 with TRBJ1-6, with D hard to call. Germline loops: CDR1 SGHTA, CDR2 FQGNSA. V lost 1 base and J lost 7, with 8 bases in between. The CDR3 contains 14 residues.

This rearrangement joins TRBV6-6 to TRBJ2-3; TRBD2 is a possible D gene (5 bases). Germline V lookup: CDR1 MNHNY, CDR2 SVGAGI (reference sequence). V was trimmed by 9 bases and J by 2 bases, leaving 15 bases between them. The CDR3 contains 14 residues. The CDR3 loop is CASSPGEYTDTQYF. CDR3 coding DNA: TGTGCCAGTTCCCCCGGGGAATACACAGATACGCAGTATTTT.

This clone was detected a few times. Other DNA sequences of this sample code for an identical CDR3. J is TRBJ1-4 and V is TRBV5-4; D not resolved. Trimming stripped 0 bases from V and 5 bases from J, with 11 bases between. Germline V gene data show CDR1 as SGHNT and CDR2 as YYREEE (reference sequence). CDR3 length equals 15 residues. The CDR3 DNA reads TGTGCCAGCAGCTTGGCGCTGGGCTCAAATGAAAAACTGTTTTTT. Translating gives CASSLALGSNEKLFF.

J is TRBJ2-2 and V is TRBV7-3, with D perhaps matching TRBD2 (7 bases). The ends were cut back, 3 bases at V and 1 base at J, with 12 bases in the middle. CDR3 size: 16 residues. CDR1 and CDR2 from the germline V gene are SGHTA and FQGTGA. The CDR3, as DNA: TGTGCCAGCAGCTTCGGGGGGCCGGGGAACACCGGGGAGCTGTTTTTT. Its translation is CASSFGGPGNTGELFF.

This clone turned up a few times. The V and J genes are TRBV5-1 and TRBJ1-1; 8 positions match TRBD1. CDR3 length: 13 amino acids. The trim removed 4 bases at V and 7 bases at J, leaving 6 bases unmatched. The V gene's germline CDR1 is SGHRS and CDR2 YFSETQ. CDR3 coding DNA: TGCGCCAGCAGCCCCGGACAGGGCGGTGAAGCTTTCTTT. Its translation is CASSPGQGGEAFF.

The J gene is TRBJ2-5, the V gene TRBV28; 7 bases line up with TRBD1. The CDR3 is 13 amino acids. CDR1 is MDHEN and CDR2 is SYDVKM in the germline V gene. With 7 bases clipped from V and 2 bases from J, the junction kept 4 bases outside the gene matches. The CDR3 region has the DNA TGTGCCAGCAAGGGACAGTTTCAAGAGACCCAGTACTTC. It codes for CASKGQFQETQYF. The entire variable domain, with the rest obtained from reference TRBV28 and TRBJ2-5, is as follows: DVKVTQSSRYLVKRTGEKVFLECVQDMDHENMFWYRQDPGLGLRLIYFSYDVKMKEKGDIPEGYSVSREKKERFSLILESASTNQTSMYLCASKGQFQETQYFGPGTRLLVL.

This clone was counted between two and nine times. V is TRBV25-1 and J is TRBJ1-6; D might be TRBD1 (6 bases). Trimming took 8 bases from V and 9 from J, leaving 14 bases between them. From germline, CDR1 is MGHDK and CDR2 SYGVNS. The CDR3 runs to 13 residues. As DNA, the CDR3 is TGTGCCAGCGGGCCCAGGGGAAGTTCACCCCTCCACTTT. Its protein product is CASGPRGSSPLHF.

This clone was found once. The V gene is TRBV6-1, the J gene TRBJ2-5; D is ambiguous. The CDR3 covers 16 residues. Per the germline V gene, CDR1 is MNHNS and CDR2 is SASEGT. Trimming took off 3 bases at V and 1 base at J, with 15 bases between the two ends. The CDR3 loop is CASSDPTDGFQETQYF. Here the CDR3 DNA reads TGTGCCAGCAGTGACCCTACTGACGGATTCCAAGAGACCCAGTACTTC.

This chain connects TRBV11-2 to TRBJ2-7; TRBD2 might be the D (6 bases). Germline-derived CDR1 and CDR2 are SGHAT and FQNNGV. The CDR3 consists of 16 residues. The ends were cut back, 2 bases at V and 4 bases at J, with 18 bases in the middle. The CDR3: CASSLMGLSEGYEQYF. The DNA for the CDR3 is TGTGCCAGCAGCTTAATGGGACTCTCAGAAGGGTACGAGCAGTACTTC.

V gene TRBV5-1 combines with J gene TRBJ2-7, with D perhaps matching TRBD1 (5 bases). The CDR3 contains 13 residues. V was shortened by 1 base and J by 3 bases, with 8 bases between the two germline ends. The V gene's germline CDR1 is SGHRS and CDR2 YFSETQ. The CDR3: CASSLRRGYEQYF. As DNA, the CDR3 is TGCGCCAGCAGCTTGCGTAGGGGCTACGAGCAGTACTTC.

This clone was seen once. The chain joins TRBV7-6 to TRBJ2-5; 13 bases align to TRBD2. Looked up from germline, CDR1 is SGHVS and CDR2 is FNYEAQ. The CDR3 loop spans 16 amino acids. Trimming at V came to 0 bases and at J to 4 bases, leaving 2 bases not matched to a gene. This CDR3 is CASSLAGLAGSETQYF. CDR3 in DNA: TGTGCCAGCAGCTTAGCGGGACTAGCGGGGTCAGAGACCCAGTACTTC.

The CDR3, as DNA: TGTGCCACCGTTGGCGCGGCCAAAAACATTCAGTACTTC. Translated, it gives CATVGAAKNIQYF. V is TRBV6-1 and J is TRBJ2-4; no firm D call. V lost 10 bases, J lost 1 base, and 11 bases lay in between. Germline-derived CDR1 and CDR2 are MNHNS and SASEGT. This CDR3 region has 13 residues.

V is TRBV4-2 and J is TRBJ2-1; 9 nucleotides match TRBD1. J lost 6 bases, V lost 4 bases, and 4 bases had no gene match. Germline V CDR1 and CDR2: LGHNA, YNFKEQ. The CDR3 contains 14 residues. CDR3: CASSRGTGINEQFF. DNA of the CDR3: TGTGCCAGCAGCCGCGGGACAGGGATCAATGAGCAGTTCTTC.

The CDR3 DNA reads as TGCAGCGCCCCGGGGCCCACAGATACGCAGTATTTT. Translating it yields CSAPGPTDTQYF. The chain recombines TRBV29-1 with TRBJ2-3; D possibly uses TRBD1 or TRBD2 (5 bases each). V shed 7 bases and J shed 2 bases, with 10 bases lying between them. There are 12 residues in the CDR3. Germline values: CDR1 SQVTM, CDR2 ANQGSEA.

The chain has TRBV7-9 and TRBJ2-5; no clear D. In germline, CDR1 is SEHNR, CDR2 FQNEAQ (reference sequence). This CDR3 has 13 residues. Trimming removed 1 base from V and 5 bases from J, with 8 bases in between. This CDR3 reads CASSLGLSETQYF. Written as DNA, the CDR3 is TGTGCCAGCAGCTTAGGCCTAAGCGAGACCCAGTACTTC.

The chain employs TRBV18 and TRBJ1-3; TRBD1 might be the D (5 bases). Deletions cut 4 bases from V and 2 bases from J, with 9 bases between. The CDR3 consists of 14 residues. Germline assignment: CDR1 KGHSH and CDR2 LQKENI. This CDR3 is CASSLDNTGNTIYF. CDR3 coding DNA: TGTGCCAGCTCACTGGACAATACTGGAAACACCATATATTTT.

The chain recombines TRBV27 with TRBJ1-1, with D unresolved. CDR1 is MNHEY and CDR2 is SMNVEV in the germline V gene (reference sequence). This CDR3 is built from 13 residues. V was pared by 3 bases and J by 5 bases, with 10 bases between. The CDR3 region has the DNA TGTGCCAGCAGTTTTAGAGGTCGGACTGAAGCTTTCTTT. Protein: CASSFRGRTEAFF.

The CDR3 DNA reads TGTGCCAGCAGCATCGGGGGGGGCTCCTTCTCCTACGAGCAGTACTTC. This encodes CASSIGGGSFSYEQYF. The gene calls are TRBV7-8 and TRBJ2-7; 8 bases line up with TRBD2. The CDR3 has 16 amino acids. Germline loops: CDR1 SGHVS, CDR2 FQNEAQ. V shed 5 bases, J shed 0 bases, and the junction held 9 bases outside the gene matches.

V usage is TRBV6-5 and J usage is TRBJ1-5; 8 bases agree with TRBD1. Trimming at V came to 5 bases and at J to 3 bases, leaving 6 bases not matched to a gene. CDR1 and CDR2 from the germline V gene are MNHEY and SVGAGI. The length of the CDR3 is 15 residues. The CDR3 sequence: CASSPGTGVNQPQHF. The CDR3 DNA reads TGTGCCAGCAGTCCCGGGACAGGAGTCAATCAGCCCCAGCATTTT.